This T cell receptor (beta chain) was captured in a study of early T cells in non-severe SARS-CoV-2 infection. Germline CDR1 is DFQATT and CDR2 is SNEGSKA (reference sequence). Deletions cut 0 bases from V and 4 bases from J, with 12 bases between. The CDR3 runs to 14 residues. This clonotype came up many times. TCRdb reprocessed the 5' RACE reads via MiXCR and lists one record per CDR3 protein. Of 26,000 or so distinct CDR3 sequences in the sample, 4.6% were seen once. The source material was whole blood, sampled at baseline. V and J are TRBV20-1 and TRBJ1-2; D gene uncertain. The source is an adult who was a healthcare worker with PCR-confirmed SARS-CoV-2 infection or an uninfected control (not recorded which). The CDR3 sequence is CSAREGSGGYGYTF. CDR3 coding DNA: TGCAGTGCTAGAGAGGGTAGCGGTGGCTATGGCTACACCTTC.